The 24 T cell receptor beta chains given below trace back to one sample, sequenced in a study of cytomegalovirus exposure and HLA in healthy donors. The PCR used 60 Vbeta and 13 Jbeta primers. Clones were sequenced by immunoSEQ multiplex PCR, and TCRdb holds only the in-frame ones, with some missing. Of about 93,000 clones listed, over 65% are singletons. The sequencing input was PBMCs. The receptors shown here come from a man in his fifties or sixties in good health and CMV-seronegative.

The V gene is TRBV29-1, the J gene TRBJ2-5, with 8 bases aligning to TRBD1. V dropped 3 bases and J dropped 3; count of bases not matched to a gene: 9. This CDR3 contains 15 residues. In germline, CDR1 is SQVTM, CDR2 ANQGSEA. CDR3 nucleotide sequence: TGCAGCGTTGACGGCCGGGGACAGGTGGAAGAGACCCAGTACTTC. Residues: CSVDGRGQVEETQYF.

The chain has TRBV5-1 and TRBJ2-7; TRBD1 matches 12 bases. The germline V gene has CDR1 SGHRS and CDR2 YFSETQ. The V segment lost 0 bases and the J segment 5 bases; nucleotides outside the gene matches: 3. This CDR3 is 15 amino acids long. CDR3 loop: CASSLGGQGAHEQYF. The CDR3 DNA is TGCGCCAGCAGCTTGGGGGGACAGGGGGCCCACGAGCAGTACTTC.

This clone came up once. The CDR3 DNA reads TGTGCCAGCAGCGTCGGGAACGAAGGGTACGAGCAGTACTTC. Residues: CASSVGNEGYEQYF. The chain uses TRBV9 and TRBJ2-7; a possible D gene is TRBD2 (5 bases). Trimming removed 2 bases from V and 4 bases from J, with 13 bases in between. The CDR3 totals 14 residues. The V gene's germline CDR1 is SGDLS and CDR2 YYNGEE.

The sample holds a few counts of this clone. This chain joins TRBV28 and TRBJ2-1, with 8 bases that match TRBD1. V was clipped by 3 bases and J by 4 bases; unmatched bases: 8. The CDR3 runs 16 residues. Per germline, CDR1 MDHEN and CDR2 SYDVKM. DNA for the CDR3: TGTGCCAGCAGTTTTTCAGGGGGCGACGATTACAATGAGCAGTTCTTC. It specifies CASSFSGGDDYNEQFF.

The chain links TRBV7-9 to TRBJ2-5; 8 bases agree with TRBD1. The trim removed 5 bases at V and 3 bases at J, leaving 11 bases unmatched. This CDR3 spans 16 amino acids. The germline gives CDR1 SEHNR, CDR2 FQNEAQ (reference sequence). CDR3 sequence (DNA): TGTGCCAGCAGCCCCCAGGACAGGGACATGGAAGAGACCCAGTACTTC. Protein sequence: CASSPQDRDMEETQYF.

A few counts support this clone. The rearrangement uses TRBV28 and TRBJ1-5; 7 nucleotides align to TRBD1. The V segment lost 11 bases and the J segment 0 bases; nucleotides outside the gene matches: 4. Germline CDR1 reads MDHEN; CDR2 reads SYDVKM. The CDR3 has 13 amino acids. The CDR3 spells CAGRTGSNQPQHF. CDR3 bases: TGTGCCGGGAGGACAGGTAGCAATCAGCCCCAGCATTTT.

The chain carries TRBV10-3 and TRBJ2-7, with 11 nucleotides matching TRBD2. Germline loops: CDR1 ENHRY, CDR2 SYGVKD. The CDR3 spans 15 residues. With V trimmed by 6 bases and J by 2 bases, 6 bases remained unmatched. Here the CDR3 DNA reads TGTGCCATCAGACCGGGACTAGCGGTTACCTACGAGCAGTACTTC. It codes for CAIRPGLAVTYEQYF.

The rearrangement joins TRBV27 to TRBJ2-7, with TRBD1 matching over 8 bases. The CDR3 runs 15 residues. V lost 3 bases and J lost 6; bases outside the gene matches: 10. Germline CDR1 and CDR2: MNHEY and SMNVEV (reference sequence). In DNA form, the CDR3 reads TGTGCCAGCAGTTTTGTGCGGGCAGGGGGCGGCGAGCAGTACTTC. It encodes CASSFVRAGGGEQYF.

This chain uses TRBV2 with TRBJ2-1, with 8 bases matching TRBD1. The CDR3 covers 16 residues. V was pared by 4 bases and J by 0 bases, with 5 bases of the junction left unmatched. Germline lookup yields CDR1 SNHLY and CDR2 FYNNEI. CDR3 residues: CASSGIGTGSYNEQFF. The CDR3 region has the DNA TGTGCCAGCAGTGGGATCGGGACAGGCTCCTACAATGAGCAGTTCTTC.

The genes are TRBV5-1 and TRBJ2-1; the D is unclear. This CDR3 is 15 amino acids long. The V end lost 0 bases, the J end lost 0 bases, and 7 bases lay between the germline ends. Per germline, CDR1 SGHRS and CDR2 YFSETQ. The CDR3 protein is CASSLALGSYNEQFF. CDR3 bases: TGCGCCAGCAGCTTGGCCCTAGGCTCCTACAATGAGCAGTTCTTC.

This chain connects TRBV6-5 to TRBJ2-5; a weak D match, TRBD1 (5 bases). The DNA end is more similar to TRBJ2-7, so the J call may be wrong. Germline V gene sequence: CDR1 MNHEY, CDR2 SVGAGI. The CDR3 length is 13 residues. The CDR3 reads CASSPDSSYEQYF. The CDR3 DNA is TGTGCCAGCAGCCCCGACAGCTCCTACGAGCAGTACTTC.

The chain carries TRBV7-6 and TRBJ2-2; 7 bases are shared with TRBD2. The CDR3 loop spans 15 amino acids. The V gene end was trimmed by 1 base and the J gene end by 4 bases; junction bases not matched to a gene: 3. Germline-derived CDR1 and CDR2 are SGHVS and FNYEAQ. The CDR3 loop is CASSLESGGTGELFF. Written as DNA, the CDR3 is TGTGCCAGCAGCTTAGAATCGGGAGGCACCGGGGAGCTGTTTTTT. The whole variable domain, remainder taken from reference TRBV7-6 and TRBJ2-2, is GAGVSQSPRYKVTKRGQDVALRCDPISGHVSLYWYRQALGQGPEFLTYFNYEAQQDKSGLPNDRFSAERPEGSISTLTIQRTEQRDSAMYRCASSLESGGTGELFFGEGSRLTVL.

The V and J genes are TRBV6-5 and TRBJ1-2; tentative D call: TRBD1 (5 bases). This CDR3 has 15 amino acids. Trimming stripped 0 bases from V and 2 bases from J, with 10 bases between. The V gene's germline CDR1 is MNHEY and CDR2 SVGAGI. For the CDR3, the DNA is TGTGCCAGCAGTTACTCGGTCAAGGGGAACTATGGCTACACCTTC. Translation gives CASSYSVKGNYGYTF.

This clone appeared a single time. In the same sample, other DNA sequences code for this CDR3. The chain has TRBV6-1 and TRBJ1-5, with D perhaps matching TRBD1 (5 bases). The length of the CDR3 is 14 residues. V was shortened by 6 bases and J by 6 bases, with 15 bases between the two germline ends. Germline assignment: CDR1 MNHNS and CDR2 SASEGT. The CDR3 coding sequence is TGTGCCAGCAGGAGCAGCCCGGGGGGTCAGCCCCAGCATTTT. The encoded protein is CASRSSPGGQPQHF.

The V and J genes are TRBV27 and TRBJ2-3; 9 bases agree with TRBD1. The CDR3 sequence is 14 residues long. V shed 6 bases, J shed 2 bases, and the junction held 3 bases outside the gene matches. Germline V gene lookup returns CDR1 MNHEY and CDR2 SMNVEV (reference sequence). The CDR3 region has the DNA TGTGCCAGCAGCGGGACAGGGACCACAGATACGCAGTATTTT. As protein: CASSGTGTTDTQYF.

V usage is TRBV4-2 and J usage is TRBJ2-3; D might be TRBD1 (5 bases). Trimming removed 0 bases at V and 0 bases at J, with 13 bases between. This CDR3 contains 17 residues. CDR1 LGHNA and CDR2 YNFKEQ come from the germline V gene. CDR3 DNA sequence: TGTGCCAGCAGCCAAGATAAGGGCAGGGTGAGCACAGATACGCAGTATTTT. Its translation: CASSQDKGRVSTDTQYF.

The V call is TRBV27, the J call TRBJ2-7; possibly TRBD1 for D (6 bases). V was clipped by 4 bases and J by 7 bases, with 17 bases between them. In germline, CDR1 is MNHEY, CDR2 SMNVEV (reference sequence). CDR3 length: 14 residues. DNA of the CDR3: TGTGCCAGCAGTTCTATGCAGGGGAATGGGGAGCAGTACTTC. Its translation is CASSSMQGNGEQYF.

The chain links TRBV6-4 to TRBJ1-2; D remains ambiguous. The V gene lost 5 bases and the J gene lost 4 bases, with 11 bases spanning the gap. This CDR3 comprises 13 residues. CDR1 is MRHNA, CDR2 SNTAGT, per germline. This CDR3 reads CASSTDSGYGYTF. The CDR3 DNA reads TGTGCCAGCAGTACTGATAGCGGCTATGGCTACACCTTC.

This clone was counted a single time. The V call is TRBV5-6, the J call TRBJ1-2; TRBD1 matches 7 bases. Germline V CDR1 and CDR2: SGHDT, YYEEEE. The V and J ends lost 0 bases and 4 bases, in that order; junction bases with no gene match: 9. This CDR3 is 16 amino acids long. CDR3 bases: TGTGCCAGCAGCTTGGTACGGCAGGGGGGTTCCTATGGCTACACCTTC. This codes for CASSLVRQGGSYGYTF. The full variable domain, completed using reference TRBV5-6 and TRBJ1-2, is DAGVTQSPTHLIKTRGQQVTLRCSPKSGHDTVSWYQQALGQGPQFIFQYYEEEERQRGNFPDRFSGHQFPNYSSELNVNALLLGDSALYLCASSLVRQGGSYGYTFGSGTRLTVV.

The chain combines TRBV28 with TRBJ1-2; 9 bases fit TRBD1. CDR1 is MDHEN, CDR2 SYDVKM, per germline. V was clipped by 2 bases and J by 2 bases; unmatched bases: 9. CDR3 length equals 17 residues. The CDR3 loop reads CASSLTETGTGNYGYTF. CDR3 DNA sequence: TGTGCCAGCAGTTTAACGGAAACCGGGACAGGGAACTATGGCTACACCTTC.

V is TRBV4-1 and J is TRBJ2-7; 9 bases match TRBD1. V lost 4 bases and J lost 7; bases outside the gene matches: 11. The CDR3 extends over 15 amino acids. From germline, CDR1 is MGHRA and CDR2 YSYEKL. The CDR3 region is CASSPRTGVVREQYF. As DNA, the CDR3 is TGCGCCAGCAGCCCCCGGACAGGGGTTGTGAGGGAGCAGTACTTC.

This chain links TRBV28 with TRBJ2-1, with 13 bases lining up with TRBD2. Germline CDR1 and CDR2: MDHEN and SYDVKM. The CDR3 sequence is 18 residues long. The junction had 8 bases not matched to a gene; V was cut back by 6 bases and J by 0 bases. This chain's CDR3 is CASSPGLAGARSYNEQFF. CDR3 in DNA: TGTGCCAGCAGCCCCGGACTAGCGGGAGCGCGCTCCTACAATGAGCAGTTCTTC.

The chain has TRBV7-2 and TRBJ2-1; D possibly corresponds to TRBD2 (6 bases). Germline V gene sequence: CDR1 SGHTA, CDR2 FQGNSA. V lost 1 base and J lost 7, with 8 bases in between. There are 13 residues in the CDR3. The CDR3 nucleotides are TGTGCCAGCAGCTTAGAACGGGAGAATGAGCAGTTCTTC. Encoded protein: CASSLERENEQFF.

The rearrangement links TRBV5-1 to TRBJ2-3; D is possibly TRBD2 (5 bases). V was clipped by 0 bases and J by 2 bases, with 10 bases between them. Germline V gives CDR1 SGHRS, CDR2 YFSETQ. CDR3 length: 15 amino acids. Written as DNA, the CDR3 is TGCGCCAGCAGCTTGGAGTCGGGAATCACAGATACGCAGTATTTT. It translates to CASSLESGITDTQYF.